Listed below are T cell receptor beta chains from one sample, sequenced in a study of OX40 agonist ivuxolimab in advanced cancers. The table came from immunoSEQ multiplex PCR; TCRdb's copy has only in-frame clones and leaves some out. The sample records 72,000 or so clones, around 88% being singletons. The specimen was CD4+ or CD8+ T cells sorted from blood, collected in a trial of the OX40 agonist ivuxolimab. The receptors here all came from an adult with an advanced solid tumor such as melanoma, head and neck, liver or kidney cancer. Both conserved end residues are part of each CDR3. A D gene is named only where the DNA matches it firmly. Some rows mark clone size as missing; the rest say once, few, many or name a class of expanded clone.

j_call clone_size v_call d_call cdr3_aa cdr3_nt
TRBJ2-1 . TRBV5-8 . CASSFSGRGPYNEQFF TGTGCCAGCAGCTTTTCGGGGAGAGGGCCTTACAATGAGCAGTTCTTC
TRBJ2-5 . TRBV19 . CASRSNGASRETQYF TGTGCCAGTAGGTCAAACGGGGCTAGCAGGGAGACCCAGTACTTC
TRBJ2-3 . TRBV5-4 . CASSLSADTQYF TGTGCCAGCAGCTTGAGTGCAGATACGCAGTATTTT
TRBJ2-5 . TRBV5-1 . CASRPGGLGQETQYF TGCGCCAGCAGGCCCGGCGGGTTAGGGCAAGAGACCCAGTACTTC
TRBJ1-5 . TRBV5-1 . CASSLVPGAGQPQHF TGCGCCAGCAGCTTGGTTCCGGGGGCAGGTCAGCCCCAGCATTTT
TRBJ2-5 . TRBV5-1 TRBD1 CASSLQGARETQYF TGCGCCAGCAGCTTACAGGGGGCGCGGGAGACCCAGTACTTC
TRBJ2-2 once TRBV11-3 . CASSLEPGAGGGELFF TGTGCCAGCAGCTTAGAACCTGGCGCTGGAGGCGGGGAGCTGTTTTTT
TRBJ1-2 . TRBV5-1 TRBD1 CASSLGQGARGYTF TGCGCCAGCAGCTTGGGACAGGGGGCGCGTGGCTACACCTTC
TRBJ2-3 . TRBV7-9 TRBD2 CASSLGTSGSTDTQYF TGTGCCAGCAGCTTAGGAACTAGCGGGAGCACAGATACGCAGTATTTT
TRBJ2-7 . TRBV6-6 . CASSFGTPGSYEQYF TGTGCCAGCAGTTTCGGGACACCTGGTTCCTACGAGCAGTACTTC
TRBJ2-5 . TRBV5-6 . CASSLGQGGQYF TGTGCCAGCAGCTTGGGACAAGGAGGCCAGTACTTC
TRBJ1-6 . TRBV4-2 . CASSPRDSPLHF TGTGCCAGCAGCCCCAGGGATTCACCCCTCCACTTT
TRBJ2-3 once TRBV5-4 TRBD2 CASSPTGAGFTDTQYF TGTGCCAGCAGCCCGACTGGAGCGGGATTCACAGATACGCAGTATTTT
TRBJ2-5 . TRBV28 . CASRFRGTQYF TGTGCCAGCAGATTCCGGGGGACCCAGTACTTC
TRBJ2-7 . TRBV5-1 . CASSDTQGGEQYF TGCGCCAGCTCGGACACCCAGGGGGGGGAGCAGTACTTC
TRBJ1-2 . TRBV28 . CASNGRPAYGYTF TGTGCCAGCAATGGGAGGCCGGCCTATGGCTACACCTTC
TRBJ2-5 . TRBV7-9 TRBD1 CASSLAWDRGRETQYF TGTGCCAGCAGCTTAGCGTGGGACAGGGGTCGAGAGACCCAGTACTTC
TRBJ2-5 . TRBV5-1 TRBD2 CASSLLTSGQETQYF TGCGCCAGCAGCTTATTGACTAGCGGCCAAGAGACCCAGTACTTC
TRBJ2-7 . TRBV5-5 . CASSLGAAAGAAYEQYF TGTGCCAGCAGCTTGGGGGCGGCGGCAGGGGCGGCCTACGAGCAGTACTTC
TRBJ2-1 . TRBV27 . CASSPPQGPQFF TGTGCCAGCAGTCCACCACAGGGCCCTCAATTCTTC
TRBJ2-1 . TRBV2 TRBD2 CASRASGSLSYNEQFF TGTGCCAGTAGGGCTAGCGGGAGCTTGTCCTACAATGAGCAGTTCTTC
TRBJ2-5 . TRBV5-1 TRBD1 CASSLEGQGSFRGWQTQYF TGCGCCAGCAGCTTGGAGGGACAGGGGTCGTTTCGGGGCTGGCAAACCCAGTACTTC
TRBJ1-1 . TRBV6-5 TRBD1 CASSPPGQGRTEAFF TGTGCCAGCAGTCCCCCGGGACAGGGGAGGACTGAAGCTTTCTTT
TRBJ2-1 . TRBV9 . CASSVVEGFPYNEQFF TGTGCCAGCAGCGTAGTAGAGGGGTTTCCCTACAATGAGCAGTTCTTC
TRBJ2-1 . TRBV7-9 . CASSSQGSSYNEQFF TGTGCCAGCAGCTCCCAAGGGAGCTCCTACAATGAGCAGTTCTTC
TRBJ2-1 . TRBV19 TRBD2 CASRVAGAKYEQFF TGTGCCAGTAGGGTAGCGGGAGCCAAATATGAGCAGTTCTTC
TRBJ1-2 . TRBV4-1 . CASSQVYDLVGYTF TGCGCCAGCAGCCAAGTTTACGATTTAGTGGGCTACACCTTC
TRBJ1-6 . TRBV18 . CASSSQGSQNSPLHF TGTGCCAGCTCATCTCAGGGGAGTCAAAATTCACCCCTCCACTTT
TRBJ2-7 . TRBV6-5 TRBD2 CASTGRSGVYEQYF TGTGCCAGCACCGGAAGGAGCGGGGTCTACGAGCAGTACTTC
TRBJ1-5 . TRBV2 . CASIGAGEGQPQHF TGTGCCAGCATCGGGGCCGGCGAAGGACAGCCCCAGCATTTT
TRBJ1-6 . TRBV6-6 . CASSPPQAPLHF TGTGCCAGCAGTCCCCCACAGGCACCCCTCCACTTT
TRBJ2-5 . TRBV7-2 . CASSFAGGGETQYF TGTGCCAGCAGCTTCGCAGGGGGAGGCGAGACCCAGTACTTC